This TCR beta chain derives from a study of T cell responses to AZD1222 COVID-19 vaccine. Findings and caveats of the study: Donors skewed white British and female; clonal diversity was possibly underestimated. Only a handful of AZD1222 recipients, more than five in all, had baseline seropositivity. Scientists sampled the repertoires only once the peak T cell response had passed.

Germline V gene lookup returns CDR1 KGHDR and CDR2 SFDVKD. The V segment lost 5 bases and the J segment 7 bases; nucleotides outside the gene matches: 2. The CDR3 spans 12 residues. A word on this clone: Antigen: not known.

Profiling relied on immunoSEQ multiplex PCR, and the TCRdb table lists in-frame clones only, not all of them. Of roughly 180,000 clones listed, about 87% were seen once; the top ten hold 2.5% to 3%. The sequence was collected from an adult in good health. Sequencing was performed on peripheral blood, taken on day 0 of MenACWY control vaccination. The V and J genes are TRBV24-1 and TRBJ1-1; 8 bases align to TRBD1. The CDR3 protein is CATSGGTGEAFF. The CDR3 coding sequence is TGTGCCACCAGTGGTGGGACAGGTGAAGCTTTCTTT.